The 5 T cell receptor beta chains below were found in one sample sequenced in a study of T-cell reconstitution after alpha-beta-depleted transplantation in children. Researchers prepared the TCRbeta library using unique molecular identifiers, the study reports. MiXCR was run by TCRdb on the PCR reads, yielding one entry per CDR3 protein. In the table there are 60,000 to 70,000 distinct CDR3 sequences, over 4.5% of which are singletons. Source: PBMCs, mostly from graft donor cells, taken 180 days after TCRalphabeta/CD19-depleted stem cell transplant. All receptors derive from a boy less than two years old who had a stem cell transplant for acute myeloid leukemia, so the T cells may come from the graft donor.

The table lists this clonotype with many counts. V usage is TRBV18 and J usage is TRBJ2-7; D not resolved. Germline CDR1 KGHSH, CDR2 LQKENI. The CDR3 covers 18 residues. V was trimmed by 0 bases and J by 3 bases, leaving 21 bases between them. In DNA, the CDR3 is TGTGCCAGCTCACCACCGCTGGGGAAGCGATCGAGAGGCTACGAGCAGTACTTC. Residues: CASSPPLGKRSRGYEQYF.

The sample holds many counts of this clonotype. In nucleotides, the CDR3 is TGTGCCAGCAACACAGGGGGACTTATTGATGAGCAGTTCTTC. Translating it yields CASNTGGLIDEQFF. The genes are TRBV28 and TRBJ2-1, with 8 bases lining up with TRBD1. CDR1 and CDR2 (germline): MDHEN, SYDVKM. The J segment lost 8 bases and the V segment lost 7 bases, leaving 10 bases of the junction unmatched. The CDR3 consists of 14 residues. The full variable domain, completed using reference TRBV28 and TRBJ2-1, is DVKVTQSSRYLVKRTGEKVFLECVQDMDHENMFWYRQDPGLGLRLIYFSYDVKMKEKGDIPEGYSVSREKKERFSLILESASTNQTSMYLCASNTGGLIDEQFFGPGTRLTVL.

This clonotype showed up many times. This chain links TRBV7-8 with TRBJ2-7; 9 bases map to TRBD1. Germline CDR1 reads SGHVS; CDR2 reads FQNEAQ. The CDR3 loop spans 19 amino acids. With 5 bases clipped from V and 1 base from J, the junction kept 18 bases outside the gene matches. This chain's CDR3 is CASSHYRGRLASVSYEQYV. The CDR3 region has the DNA TGTGCCAGCAGCCACTACAGGGGGCGCCTAGCTAGCGTGTCCTACGAGCAGTACGTC.

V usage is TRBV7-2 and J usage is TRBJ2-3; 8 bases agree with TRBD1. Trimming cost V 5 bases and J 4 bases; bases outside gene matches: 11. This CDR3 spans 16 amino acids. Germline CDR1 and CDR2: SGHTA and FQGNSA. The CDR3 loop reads CASSGPTGELPDTQYF. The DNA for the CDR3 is TGTGCCAGCAGCGGCCCGACAGGGGAGCTCCCAGATACGCAGTATTTT.

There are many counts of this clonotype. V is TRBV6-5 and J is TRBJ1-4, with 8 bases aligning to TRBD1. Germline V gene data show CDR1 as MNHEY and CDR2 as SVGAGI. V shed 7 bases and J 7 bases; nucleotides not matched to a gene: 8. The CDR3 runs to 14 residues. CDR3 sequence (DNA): TGTGCCAGCACCGCTCAGGGGGCGGTTGAAAAACTGTTTTTT. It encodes CASTAQGAVEKLFF.